The TCR beta chain under discussion was sequenced for a study of cytomegalovirus exposure and HLA in healthy donors. Germline V gene lookup returns CDR1 SGHRS and CDR2 YFSETQ. Trimming at V came to 0 bases and at J to 4 bases, leaving 4 bases not matched to a gene. This CDR3 region has 15 residues. Produced via immunoSEQ multiplex PCR; TCRdb's table is partial and in-frame only. In the table there are under 75,000 clones, more than 85% of which are singletons. A 120-subject validation cohort, separate from the roughly 670-subject first cohort, supplied the donors. The gene calls are TRBV5-1 and TRBJ2-7, with TRBD1 identical over 10 bases. The TCR sequence derives from a man in his late teens or twenties in good health and CMV-seropositive. Sequences were obtained from PBMCs. The CDR3 loop is CASSLGTGGGYEQYF. The CDR3 DNA is TGCGCCAGCAGCTTGGGGACAGGGGGGGGGTACGAGCAGTACTTC.